Listed below are T cell receptor beta chains from one sample, sequenced in a study of human T cells and chemical hapten exposure. TCRdb called the RACE reads again in MiXCR, with one record for every CDR3 protein. Here the sample spans more than 150,000 distinct CDR3 sequences, around 30% being singletons. Specimen: whole blood, collected in connection with sensitization to the hapten diphenylcyclopropenone (DPC). The receptors were gathered from a woman between 25 and 40 years old with alopecia areata. Some clones in this sample may be carry-over from other donors' samples. Both conserved end residues are part of each CDR3. A D gene is named only where the DNA matches it firmly. Rows may omit the clone size; those that give it use once, few, many or a size class.

D,size,J,V,DNA,CDR3
NA,NA,TRBJ2-3,TRBV3-1,TGTGTCAGCAGCCAGGCAGGGGTAGACACAGATACGCAGTATTTT,CVSSQAGVDTDTQYF
TRBD2,few,TRBJ2-1,TRBV5-1,TGCGCCAGCAGCTCCGGGACTAGCGGGAGGGGGGTGAATGAGCAGTTCTTC,CASSSGTSGRGVNEQFF
NA,NA,TRBJ2-2,TRBV4-1,TGCGCCAGCAGCCAAGCGGGAGTGGGGGCCGGGGAGCTGTTTTTT,CASSQAGVGAGELFF
NA,NA,TRBJ1-5,TRBV20-1,TGCAGTGCTAGAGTCTCTGAAGATAGCAATCAGCCCCAGCATTTT,CSARVSEDSNQPQHF
TRBD1,NA,TRBJ2-6,TRBV27,TGTGCCAGCAGTTTATCGGGGACAGGGGAAGCAGGGGCCAACGTCCTGACTTTC,CASSLSGTGEAGANVLTF
NA,few,TRBJ2-3,TRBV2,TGTGCCGGAAACACAGATACGCAGTATTTT,CAGNTDTQYF
NA,few,TRBJ1-4,TRBV9,TGTGCCAGCAGCGCCTTTGACAGTTCTAATGAAAAACTGTTTTTT,CASSAFDSSNEKLFF
NA,NA,TRBJ2-5,TRBV18,TGTGCCAGCTCACCTTCCAGAGGGCGAGAGACCCAGTACTTC,CASSPSRGRETQYF
NA,NA,TRBJ1-1,TRBV2,TGTGCCAGCAGTGAGCACCAGGGCTCGACCACTGAAGCTTTCTTT,CASSEHQGSTTEAFF
NA,NA,TRBJ2-3,TRBV9,TGTGCCAGCAGCGTAGAATCCTGGGGGCGTACAGATACGCAGTATTTT,CASSVESWGRTDTQYF
NA,many,TRBJ2-2,TRBV20-1,TGCAGTGCTAGGGGGCCCACGAACACCGGGGAGCTGTTTTTT,CSARGPTNTGELFF
NA,NA,TRBJ2-1,TRBV12-3/TRBV12-4,TGTGCCAGCAAAGGCCTGGAACAGATTGGCAATGAGCAGTTCTTC,CASKGLEQIGNEQFF
NA,NA,TRBJ2-2,TRBV4-3,TGCGCCAGCAGCCCCTGGACCGATCCCCTCCCCGGGGAGCTGTTTTTT,CASSPWTDPLPGELFF
NA,NA,TRBJ2-7,TRBV28,TGTGCCAGCAGTTTCTCCAGGGTGACCTCCTACGAGCAGTACTTC,CASSFSRVTSYEQYF